The subject of this entry is one TCR beta chain. CDR1 is SGHNT and CDR2 is YYREEE in the germline V gene (reference sequence). Losses at the gene ends were 3 bases for V and 7 bases for J; bases not matched to a gene: 4. The CDR3 is 14 residues long. TCRdb fed the RT-PCR reads into MiXCR, producing one record per CDR3 protein. Of about 700,000 distinct CDR3 sequences in the sample, more than 13% were seen once. This chain connects TRBV5-4 to TRBJ1-1; 12 nucleotides match TRBD1. Input material: memory CD4+ T cells from blood. This sequence originates from a female donor in good health, serving as a healthy control. CDR3 nucleotide sequence: TGTGCCAGCAGCTGGGACAGGGGGCGGATTGAAGCTTTCTTT. This codes for CASSWDRGRIEAFF. Based on the CDR3 plus reference TRBV5-4 and TRBJ1-1, the full variable domain is ETGVTQSPTHLIKTRGQQVTLRCSSQSGHNTVSWYQQALGQGPQFIFQYYREEENGRGNFPPRFSGLQFPNYSSELNVNALELDDSALYLCASSWDRGRIEAFFGQGTRLTVV.